These 29 T cell receptor beta chains came from one sample sequenced in a study of T cell responses to AZD1222 COVID-19 vaccine (dated by TCRdb to about 2021). Libraries were constructed by the immunoSEQ multiplex PCR assay. The immuneACCESS repertoire file appears here via TCRdb, limited to in-frame rearrangements. These files lack a portion of the clones; in checked studies, under half of the deficit traces to unresolved V genes, and the cause of the others is not known. The sample table lists about 170,000 clones, just under 95% of them with a count of one. The ten largest clonotypes hold about 1.6% of the sample. The time point label here, explained by the study, means: baseline before first vaccination. The input for sequencing was peripheral blood, taken on day 0 of AZD1222 vaccination. These receptors all come from an adult in good health.

The chain employs TRBV10-3 and TRBJ2-7, with 7 bases aligning to TRBD1. This CDR3 has 14 amino acids. Unmatched junction bases numbered 5, after V lost 3 bases and J lost 3 bases. CDR1 ENHRY and CDR2 SYGVKD come from the germline V gene. CDR3: CAISETAGGYEQYF. The CDR3, as DNA: TGTGCCATCAGTGAAACGGCAGGGGGCTACGAGCAGTACTTC.

The V gene is TRBV4-1, the J gene TRBJ1-1, with a weak D call TRBD1 (5 bases). Germline lookup yields CDR1 MGHRA and CDR2 YSYEKL. The CDR3 spans 15 residues. Deletions cut 4 bases from V and 8 bases from J, with 20 bases between. The CDR3 loop reads CASSPRPSTEGEAFF. CDR3 bases: TGCGCCAGCAGCCCCCGTCCATCCACTGAGGGGGAAGCTTTCTTT.

CDR3 in DNA: TGTGCCAGCAGTGTACTCAGGACAGGGGGCGGGCACGAGCAGTACTTC. It codes for CASSVLRTGGGHEQYF. The rearrangement uses TRBV2 and TRBJ2-7, with 11 bases fitting TRBD1. Trimming at V came to 4 bases and at J to 5 bases, leaving 10 bases not matched to a gene. The CDR3 totals 16 residues. CDR1 SNHLY and CDR2 FYNNEI come from the germline V gene.

The rearrangement links TRBV9 to TRBJ2-1; D gene ambiguous. In germline, CDR1 is SGDLS, CDR2 YYNGEE. Trimming removed 0 bases at V and 6 bases at J, with 7 bases between. The CDR3 spans 13 residues. The CDR3 DNA follows: TGTGCCAGCAGCGTAGGACCTAGCAATGAGCAGTTCTTC. Amino acids: CASSVGPSNEQFF.

The chain uses TRBV5-6 and TRBJ1-2, with a weak D call TRBD1 (6 bases). This CDR3 has 17 amino acids. From germline, CDR1 is SGHDT and CDR2 YYEEEE. With 1 base removed from V and 7 bases from J, the gap between germline ends came to 23 bases. CDR3 protein: CASSLRSWGAPPRGYTF. The DNA for the CDR3 is TGTGCCAGCAGCTTGCGATCTTGGGGGGCCCCACCACGTGGCTACACCTTC.

The chain employs TRBV7-9 and TRBJ1-2, with D uncertain. The CDR3 loop spans 15 amino acids. Germline CDR1 is SEHNR and CDR2 is FQNEAQ (reference sequence). With 5 bases removed from V and 0 bases from J, the gap between germline ends came to 13 bases. This CDR3 reads CASSPSRVPNYGYTF. DNA for the CDR3: TGTGCCAGCAGCCCGTCCCGGGTGCCTAACTATGGCTACACCTTC. The full variable domain, with the rest looked up from reference TRBV7-9 and TRBJ1-2, is DTGVSQNPRHKITKRGQNVTFRCDPISEHNRLYWYRQTLGQGPEFLTYFQNEAQLEKSRLLSDRFSAERPKGSFSTLEIQRTEQGDSAMYLCASSPSRVPNYGYTFGSGTRLTVV.

V usage is TRBV18 and J usage is TRBJ2-1; D is possibly TRBD1 or TRBD2 (5 bases each). The CDR3 loop spans 16 amino acids. CDR1 and CDR2 (germline): KGHSH, LQKENI. Trimming took 6 bases from V and 0 from J, leaving 15 bases between them. For the CDR3, the DNA is TGTGCCAGCTCCCGGACGGGACGGAGCTCCTACAATGAGCAGTTCTTC. It codes for CASSRTGRSSYNEQFF.

The CDR3 spells CASSPVKGASYEQYF. The CDR3 DNA is TGTGCCAGCTCACCGGTTAAGGGGGCGAGCTACGAGCAGTACTTC. V and J are TRBV18 and TRBJ2-7; the match to TRBD1 covers 7 bases. Losses at the gene ends were 3 bases for V and 3 bases for J; bases not matched to a gene: 8. Germline V gene sequence: CDR1 KGHSH, CDR2 LQKENI. This CDR3 is built from 15 residues. Filled out from reference TRBV18 and TRBJ2-7, the complete variable domain reads NAGVMQNPRHLVRRRGQEARLRCSPMKGHSHVYWYRQLPEEGLKFMVYLQKENIIDESGMPKERFSAEFPKEGPSILRIQQVVRGDSAAYFCASSPVKGASYEQYFGPGTRLTVT.

This clone was observed a single time. V is TRBV6-6 and J is TRBJ1-1; D may be TRBD1 (5 bases). Per germline, CDR1 MNHNY and CDR2 SVGAGI (reference sequence). The CDR3 loop spans 13 amino acids. V was shortened by 6 bases and J by 3 bases, with 11 bases between the two germline ends. CDR3 nucleotides: TGTGCCAGCAGCTGGGACGGATACACTGAAGCTTTCTTT. Its translation is CASSWDGYTEAFF.

This clone has only one observation. The chain is built from TRBV18 and TRBJ2-2; D is undetermined. Germline V gene sequence: CDR1 KGHSH, CDR2 LQKENI. V was trimmed by 0 bases and J by 7 bases, leaving 12 bases between them. The CDR3 is made up of 15 amino acids. The CDR3 region has the DNA TGTGCCAGCTCACCACCACTGGGGTTGAACGGGGAGCTGTTTTTT. This sequence encodes CASSPPLGLNGELFF.

This CDR3 is CASSLGQAAGELFF. CDR3 coding DNA: TGCGCCAGCAGCCTAGGACAGGCGGCCGGGGAGCTGTTTTTT. The V call is TRBV5-1, the J call TRBJ2-2, with 7 bases identical to TRBD1. In germline, CDR1 is SGHRS, CDR2 YFSETQ. The CDR3 is 14 amino acids. The ends lost 4 bases at V and 6 bases at J; junction bases unmatched: 6.

CDR3 bases: TGTGCCAGCAGCTTGAGACTAGCGGGAGACAATGAGCAGTTCTTC. Its translation: CASSLRLAGDNEQFF. The chain couples TRBV7-8 to TRBJ2-1; 12 bases line up with TRBD2. Germline V gene sequence: CDR1 SGHVS, CDR2 FQNEAQ. The CDR3 consists of 15 residues. V lost 3 bases to trimming and J lost 5 bases; unmatched junction nucleotides: 2.

DNA for the CDR3: TGTGCCAGCAGTTTGGCGGGGTCAACTGCAGGGGAGCAGTTCTTC. Translating gives CASSLAGSTAGEQFF. V usage is TRBV28 and J usage is TRBJ2-1; tentatively, D is TRBD2 (6 bases). Per the germline V gene, CDR1 is MDHEN and CDR2 is SYDVKM. Trimming stripped 3 bases from V and 10 bases from J, with 19 bases between. The CDR3 covers 15 residues.

The genes are TRBV14 and TRBJ1-1; D gene uncertain. V dropped 1 base and J dropped 1 base, with 7 bases sitting between them. This CDR3 region has 14 residues. Germline lookup yields CDR1 SGHDN and CDR2 FVKESK. Written as DNA, the CDR3 is TGTGCCAGCAGCCAAGCCTACCCGAACACTGAAGCTTTCTTT. Its translation: CASSQAYPNTEAFF.

This clone was observed a single time. The J gene is TRBJ2-5, the V gene TRBV10-3, with 11 positions matching TRBD2. Germline V gives CDR1 ENHRY, CDR2 SYGVKD. The CDR3 has 18 residues. V shed 0 bases and J 3 bases; nucleotides not matched to a gene: 9. CDR3 residues: CAISESLASGGREETQYF. The CDR3 DNA reads as TGTGCCATCAGTGAGTCGCTCGCTAGCGGGGGGCGGGAAGAGACCCAGTACTTC.

The chain recombines TRBV27 with TRBJ1-2; TRBD1 aligns across 10 bases. The J segment lost 4 bases and the V segment lost 6 bases, leaving 2 bases of the junction unmatched. Germline CDR1 is MNHEY and CDR2 is SMNVEV (reference sequence). The CDR3 runs to 13 residues. The CDR3 protein is CASRRTGGYGYTF. In DNA form, the CDR3 reads TGTGCCAGCAGAAGGACAGGGGGCTATGGCTACACCTTC.

The chain recombines TRBV6-5 with TRBJ1-2, with 9 bases matching TRBD1. CDR1 is MNHEY, CDR2 SVGAGI, per germline. The CDR3 consists of 15 residues. The junction had 4 bases not matched to a gene; V was cut back by 3 bases and J by 2 bases. CDR3 protein: CASSYADRGNYGYTF. CDR3 DNA: TGTGCCAGCAGTTATGCGGACAGGGGAAACTATGGCTACACCTTC.

The CDR3 nucleotides read TGTGCCAGGCATCTCTGCGAGCAGTACTTC. This codes for CARHLCEQYF. The J gene is TRBJ2-7, the V gene TRBV21-1. TRBV21-1 is classified as a pseudogene. This CDR3 region has 10 residues.

V and J are TRBV5-1 and TRBJ2-1; 9 bases match TRBD2. J was trimmed by 0 bases and V by 7 bases; bases with no gene match: 5. The CDR3 contains 15 residues. The germline gives CDR1 SGHRS, CDR2 YFSETQ. CDR3 protein: CASALSGSSYNEQFF. As DNA, the CDR3 is TGCGCCAGCGCCCTTAGCGGGAGCTCCTACAATGAGCAGTTCTTC.

This chain uses TRBV30 with TRBJ1-2, with a weak D call TRBD1 (5 bases). Germline V lookup: CDR1 GTSNPN, CDR2 SVGIG (reference sequence). The ends were cut back, 0 bases at V and 7 bases at J, with 12 bases in the middle. CDR3 size: 13 residues. CDR3 residues: CAWSVQAGSGYTF. CDR3 in DNA: TGTGCCTGGAGTGTACAGGCAGGGAGTGGCTACACCTTC.

V is TRBV5-6 and J is TRBJ2-3; 9 nucleotides match TRBD2. Trimming cost V 0 bases and J 0 bases; bases outside gene matches: 11. Germline CDR1 reads SGHDT; CDR2 reads YYEEEE. This CDR3 region has 19 residues. CDR3 region: CASSLGPDLSGGSTDTQYF. Written as DNA, the CDR3 is TGTGCCAGCAGCTTGGGTCCTGACCTTAGCGGGGGCAGCACAGATACGCAGTATTTT.

The V call is TRBV6-4, the J call TRBJ1-2, with D possibly TRBD1 on 6 matching bases. The CDR3 runs 15 residues. Germline assignment: CDR1 MRHNA and CDR2 SNTAGT. V was trimmed by 8 bases and J by 0 bases, leaving 16 bases between them. The CDR3 region is CASSPQGLANYGYTF. CDR3 coding DNA: TGTGCCAGCTCCCCCCAGGGGTTAGCTAACTATGGCTACACCTTC.

This chain joins TRBV7-9 and TRBJ1-1; unclear D gene. V shed 5 bases and J shed 7 bases, with 14 bases lying between them. The CDR3 covers 13 residues. Germline values: CDR1 SEHNR, CDR2 FQNEAQ (reference sequence). The CDR3 spells CASSPTSSLEAFF. In DNA form, the CDR3 reads TGTGCCAGCAGCCCGACTTCGTCGCTTGAAGCTTTCTTT. The full variable domain, its missing parts supplied by reference TRBV7-9 and TRBJ1-1, is DTGVSQNPRHKITKRGQNVTFRCDPISEHNRLYWYRQTLGQGPEFLTYFQNEAQLEKSRLLSDRFSAERPKGSFSTLEIQRTEQGDSAMYLCASSPTSSLEAFFGQGTRLTVV.

The chain is built from TRBV7-2 and TRBJ2-1; D not certain. CDR1 and CDR2 (germline): SGHTA, FQGNSA. V was pared by 2 bases and J by 7 bases, with 6 bases between. The CDR3 is 12 residues long. The CDR3 DNA sequence: TGTGCCAGCAGCTTATCAGGTAATGAGCAGTTCTTC. This codes for CASSLSGNEQFF.

The chain links TRBV5-1 to TRBJ2-3, with D hard to call. V was pared by 1 base and J by 1 base, with 16 bases between. The CDR3 length is 17 residues. Germline lookup yields CDR1 SGHRS and CDR2 YFSETQ. The CDR3 DNA follows: TGCGCCAGCAGCTTGTTGGGCCAACAACAACGCACAGATACGCAGTATTTT. Encoded protein: CASSLLGQQQRTDTQYF.

The V call is TRBV15, the J call TRBJ1-6, with a tentative D call TRBD1 (5 bases). The CDR3 loop spans 14 amino acids. V was shortened by 3 bases and J by 5 bases, with 8 bases between the two germline ends. The germline V gene has CDR1 LNHNV and CDR2 YYDKDF (reference sequence). CDR3 nucleotides: TGTGCCACCAGCAGGGACATTGATAATTCACCCCTCCACTTT. Residues: CATSRDIDNSPLHF.

This rearrangement joins TRBV19 to TRBJ2-7; 9 bases are shared with TRBD2. The junction had 4 bases not matched to a gene; V was cut back by 1 base and J by 0 bases. The germline CDR1 and CDR2 sequences are LNHDA and SQIVND (reference sequence). This CDR3 comprises 16 residues. The CDR3 loop is CASSIGKTSGSYEQYF. The CDR3 DNA is TGTGCCAGTAGTATAGGAAAGACTAGCGGCTCCTACGAGCAGTACTTC.

The CDR3, as DNA: TGTGCCAGCACCAAGCGGGAGGGGTGGCCGGCCCCTTTCTTC. It is translated as CASTKREGWPAPFF. The chain is built from TRBV21-1 and TRBJ2-1; TRBD2 was called by the table and not checked on the DNA. TRBV21-1 is a documented pseudogene. The length of the CDR3 is 14 residues.

Only a few counts were recorded for this clone. The chain links TRBV4-1 to TRBJ1-2, with 9 bases identical to TRBD1. CDR1 and CDR2 (germline): MGHRA, YSYEKL. This CDR3 region has 14 residues. The J segment lost 4 bases and the V segment lost 4 bases, leaving 4 bases of the junction unmatched. Here the CDR3 DNA reads TGCGCCAGCAGCCGCGGACAGGGGAGCTATGGCTACACCTTC. It yields the protein CASSRGQGSYGYTF.